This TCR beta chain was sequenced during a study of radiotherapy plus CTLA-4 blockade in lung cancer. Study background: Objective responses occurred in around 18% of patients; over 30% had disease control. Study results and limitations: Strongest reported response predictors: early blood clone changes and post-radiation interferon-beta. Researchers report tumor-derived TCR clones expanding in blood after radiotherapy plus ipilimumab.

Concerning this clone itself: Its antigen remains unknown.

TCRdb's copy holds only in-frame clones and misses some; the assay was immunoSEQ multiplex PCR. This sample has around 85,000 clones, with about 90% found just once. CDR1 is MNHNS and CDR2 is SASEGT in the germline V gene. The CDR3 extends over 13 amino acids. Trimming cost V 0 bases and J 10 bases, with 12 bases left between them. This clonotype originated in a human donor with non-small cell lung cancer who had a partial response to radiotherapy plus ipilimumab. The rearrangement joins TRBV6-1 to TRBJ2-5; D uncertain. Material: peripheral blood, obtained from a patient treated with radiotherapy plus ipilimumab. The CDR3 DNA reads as TGTGCCAGCAGTGAAGCCGCCAGGCTGGGCCAGTACTTC. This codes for CASSEAARLGQYF.